This T cell receptor beta chain emerged from a study of CD8+ T cells in alopecia areata. Study results and limitations: Across lesional scalp, and particularly alopecia totalis/universalis, clonality surpassed that of normal scalp. During tofacitinib treatment, many expanded lesional clones remained in scalp and blood.

Extracted from the samples, RNA was reverse transcribed into cDNA to serve as the sequencing template. Only in-frame clones appear in the TCRdb table, and some are missing; sequencing was by immunoSEQ multiplex PCR. The sample comprises 160,000 or so clones, under 70% of which are singletons, and around 0.9% rests with the top ten. The germline CDR1 and CDR2 sequences are SQVTM and ANQGSEA. V lost 4 bases and J 3 bases, leaving 10 bases between the germline ends. The CDR3 totals 12 residues. Treatment described: oral pan-JAK inhibitor, 5-10 mg twice daily. This clone appeared a few times. Its antigen is undetermined.

The chain combines TRBV29-1 with TRBJ2-7; no clear D gene. Specimen: CD4+ T cells sorted from blood, collected at week 4, from a patient treated with tofacitinib. This TCR derives from a human donor with alopecia areata. The CDR3 bases are TGCAGCGTTGCACTACCCAACTACGAGCAGTACTTC. Protein product: CSVALPNYEQYF.